These T cell receptor beta chains were read from a single sample in a study of cytomegalovirus exposure and HLA in healthy donors. TCRdb keeps only in-frame clones here, not all; method: immunoSEQ multiplex PCR. The profile shows about 160,000 clones, roughly 85% of them singletons. The specimen was PBMCs. These receptors were obtained from a woman under 40 in good health and CMV-seronegative. The CDR3 runs from the conserved cysteine through the conserved F or W. Each record gives: V gene, D gene, clone size, J gene, CDR3 protein, CDR3 DNA. The D gene is left open where the match is weak. Clone size is shown for a subset of rows, as once, few, many or a class of expanded clone.

V gene: TRBV2; D gene: -; clone size: few; J gene: TRBJ2-5; CDR3 protein: CASGLNGETQYF; CDR3 DNA: TGTGCCAGTGGACTTAACGGGGAGACCCAGTACTTC
V gene: TRBV5-6; D gene: TRBD2; clone size: few; J gene: TRBJ2-1; CDR3 protein: CASSSWGTSDNEQFF; CDR3 DNA: TGTGCCAGCAGCTCTTGGGGGACTAGTGACAATGAGCAGTTCTTC
V gene: TRBV6-5; D gene: -; clone size: few; J gene: TRBJ1-1; CDR3 protein: CASSLFGGENTEAFF; CDR3 DNA: TGTGCCAGCAGTTTATTCGGGGGAGAGAACACTGAAGCTTTCTTT
V gene: TRBV5-8; D gene: TRBD1; clone size: -; J gene: TRBJ1-5; CDR3 protein: CASSLFGQGGYSNQPQHF; CDR3 DNA: TGTGCCAGCAGCTTATTCGGACAGGGAGGCTATAGCAATCAGCCCCAGCATTTT
V gene: TRBV5-6; D gene: -; clone size: -; J gene: TRBJ2-3; CDR3 protein: CASSGYSISSTDTQYF; CDR3 DNA: TGTGCCAGCAGCGGATACAGCATATCTAGCACAGATACGCAGTATTTT
V gene: TRBV6-4; D gene: -; clone size: -; J gene: TRBJ1-2; CDR3 protein: CASSAETGTNYGYTF; CDR3 DNA: TGTGCCAGCAGTGCAGAGACAGGAACTAACTATGGCTACACCTTC
V gene: TRBV29-1; D gene: TRBD1; clone size: -; J gene: TRBJ1-1; CDR3 protein: CSVGQGITEAFF; CDR3 DNA: TGCAGCGTTGGACAGGGTATCACTGAAGCTTTCTTT
V gene: TRBV7-8; D gene: -; clone size: -; J gene: TRBJ2-5; CDR3 protein: CASSLGRETQYF; CDR3 DNA: TGTGCCAGCAGCTTAGGGCGGGAGACCCAGTACTTC
V gene: TRBV28; D gene: -; clone size: -; J gene: TRBJ2-4; CDR3 protein: CASSQPLGGGKDIQYF; CDR3 DNA: TGTGCCAGCAGTCAACCCTTGGGGGGGGGCAAGGACATTCAGTACTTC
V gene: TRBV9; D gene: -; clone size: -; J gene: TRBJ2-5; CDR3 protein: CASSPSTVQETQYF; CDR3 DNA: TGTGCCAGCAGCCCGTCGACTGTACAAGAGACCCAGTACTTC
V gene: TRBV5-1; D gene: TRBD2; clone size: -; J gene: TRBJ2-7; CDR3 protein: CASSLLAGGEQYF; CDR3 DNA: TGCGCCAGCAGCTTGCTAGCGGGAGGCGAGCAGTACTTC
V gene: TRBV5-5; D gene: -; clone size: once; J gene: TRBJ2-3; CDR3 protein: CASSTADTQYF; CDR3 DNA: TGTGCCAGCAGTACGGCAGATACGCAGTATTTT
V gene: TRBV27; D gene: TRBD1; clone size: -; J gene: TRBJ1-1; CDR3 protein: CASSGQGGRNTEAFF; CDR3 DNA: TGTGCCAGTTCCGGACAGGGAGGAAGGAACACTGAAGCTTTCTTT
V gene: TRBV19; D gene: -; clone size: -; J gene: TRBJ2-3; CDR3 protein: CASSRLADTDTQYF; CDR3 DNA: TGTGCCAGTAGTAGGCTAGCAGACACAGATACGCAGTATTTT
V gene: TRBV5-1; D gene: -; clone size: -; J gene: TRBJ2-3; CDR3 protein: CASSLDGVHTDTQYF; CDR3 DNA: TGCGCCAGCAGCTTGGACGGGGTCCACACAGATACGCAGTATTTT
V gene: TRBV2; D gene: TRBD1; clone size: -; J gene: TRBJ2-7; CDR3 protein: CASSRSGDRVHEQYF; CDR3 DNA: TGTGCCAGCAGTCGATCTGGGGACAGGGTTCACGAGCAGTACTTC
V gene: TRBV6-5; D gene: -; clone size: -; J gene: TRBJ2-1; CDR3 protein: CASRRQNYNEQFF; CDR3 DNA: TGTGCCAGCAGAAGACAGAACTACAATGAGCAGTTCTTC
V gene: TRBV2; D gene: -; clone size: once; J gene: TRBJ2-1; CDR3 protein: CASGGIAASYNEQFF; CDR3 DNA: TGTGCCAGCGGTGGTATAGCGGCCTCCTACAATGAGCAGTTCTTC
V gene: TRBV4-1; D gene: -; clone size: -; J gene: TRBJ2-7; CDR3 protein: CASSQLIVSYEQYF; CDR3 DNA: TGCGCCAGCAGCCAACTCATTGTTTCCTACGAGCAGTACTTC
V gene: TRBV18; D gene: -; clone size: -; J gene: TRBJ1-1; CDR3 protein: CASSPTGNTEAFF; CDR3 DNA: TGTGCCAGCTCACCTACAGGGAACACTGAAGCTTTCTTT
V gene: TRBV7-3; D gene: -; clone size: -; J gene: TRBJ2-1; CDR3 protein: CASSLSASPFNEQFF; CDR3 DNA: TGTGCCAGCAGCTTATCGGCTAGCCCGTTTAATGAGCAGTTCTTC
V gene: TRBV28; D gene: TRBD2; clone size: -; J gene: TRBJ2-3; CDR3 protein: CTSGSSVTQYF; CDR3 DNA: TGTACGAGCGGGAGCTCGGTTACGCAGTATTTT
V gene: TRBV25-1; D gene: TRBD1; clone size: -; J gene: TRBJ1-5; CDR3 protein: CASEGAGQPQHF; CDR3 DNA: TGTGCCAGCGAGGGGGCTGGTCAGCCCCAGCATTTT
V gene: TRBV6-1; D gene: -; clone size: -; J gene: TRBJ2-7; CDR3 protein: CASSEPSSGQYF; CDR3 DNA: TGTGCCAGCAGTGAACCGTCCTCCGGGCAGTACTTC
V gene: TRBV27; D gene: -; clone size: -; J gene: TRBJ1-3; CDR3 protein: CASSLPPWSSGNTIYF; CDR3 DNA: TGTGCCAGCAGTTTACCCCCGTGGAGCTCTGGAAACACCATATATTTT
V gene: TRBV7-2; D gene: TRBD2; clone size: -; J gene: TRBJ2-1; CDR3 protein: CASSLHASGGTYNEQFF; CDR3 DNA: TGTGCCAGCAGCTTGCATGCTAGCGGGGGAACCTACAATGAGCAGTTCTTC
V gene: TRBV2; D gene: TRBD2; clone size: -; J gene: TRBJ2-1; CDR3 protein: CASSALAGGPGEQFF; CDR3 DNA: TGTGCCAGCAGTGCTCTCGCGGGAGGGCCAGGGGAGCAGTTCTTC
V gene: TRBV27; D gene: TRBD1; clone size: -; J gene: TRBJ2-3; CDR3 protein: CASKPGQGGNTQYF; CDR3 DNA: TGTGCCAGCAAACCGGGACAGGGGGGAAATACGCAGTATTTT